This T cell receptor (beta chain) is from a study of OX40 agonist ivuxolimab in advanced cancers. In the study overall: Ivuxolimab was an agonistic, fully human IgG2 monoclonal antibody directed against OX40 (CD134), a costimulatory receptor. Of the approximately 54 patients in dose escalation, about 20 had hepatocellular carcinoma, roughly 15 had melanoma, 9 had renal cell carcinoma and 9 had head and neck cancer. Intravenous ivuxolimab was administered to patients every 2 weeks at six dose levels: 0.01, 0.1, 0.3, 1.5, 3 and 10 mg/kg. Peripheral TCRbeta sequencing was intended to test whether TCR sequence diversity was altered and clonal T-cell expansion was caused by ivuxolimab. A male proportion of roughly 80% and a mean age of roughly 58 years, ranging from roughly 20 to 80, were recorded for the dose-escalation cohort. The paper describes the monotherapy dose-escalation part (N of about 52 patients) of the phase I trial of ivuxolimab. Partial responses occurred in three dose-escalation patients: two with cutaneous melanoma and one with hepatocellular carcinoma. Prior anti-PD-1, anti-PD-L1 or anti-CTLA-4 therapy was permitted, and checkpoint inhibitors had been received by about 37% of dose-escalation patients. Paper-wide results and their limitations: In partial responders in the 0.1-3.0 mg/kg groups, normalized peripheral clonal expansion was found to be among the lowest, especially among CD8+ T cells. The antigen specificity of the peripheral T cells that underwent clonal expansion was not determined. At doses of 0.1 to 3.0 mg/kg, clonal expansion of both CD4+ and CD8+ blood T cells was observed from baseline to week 6. On average, CD8+ T cells showed more expanded clones than CD4+ T cells after ivuxolimab. Low levels of normalized T-cell clonal expansion were also seen in some patients who did not respond.

For sequencing of the TCRbeta CDR3 region, genomic DNA was extracted from the sorted cells. The immunoSEQ Assay was used for sequencing of TCRbeta CDR3 regions. Not all clones reach the TCRdb copy of this immuneACCESS table, which keeps in-frame sequences only. Checked studies attribute under half of the gap to unresolved V genes and leave the rest unexplained. The sample records tens of thousands of clones, more than 80% of which are singletons. Of the sample, about 7.7% is held by the ten largest clones. Sequences SEHNR (CDR1) and FQNEAQ (CDR2) are obtained from the germline V gene (reference sequence). Measured from the cysteine to the phenylalanine, the CDR3 is 15 residues long. Of the read, only the CDR3 DNA is kept; its 45 bases are in frame from base 1. V is trimmed back by 1 base and J by 2 bases, and the junction contains 3 bases that no gene match accounts for. Patients with autoimmune disease history or receiving systemic immunosuppression were excluded from the trial. Peripheral blood for TCR sequencing was collected from all dose cohorts at baseline, on cycle 4 day 1, and on cycle 7 day 1. The samples were drawn from a first-in-human, open-label, multicenter phase I dose-escalation trial of ivuxolimab. Adults with locally advanced or metastatic head and neck squamous cell, hepatocellular, melanoma or renal cell carcinoma were enrolled in the trial. Before TCR sequencing, CD4+ and CD8+ T cells were separately sorted from peripheral blood.

In regard to this clone: The antigen it recognizes is unknown. No base qualities exist here, and no much larger clone lies one base off it.

The sequencing used CD4+ or CD8+ T cells sorted from blood, collected in a trial of the OX40 agonist ivuxolimab. The receptor was isolated from an adult with an advanced solid tumor such as melanoma, head and neck, liver or kidney cancer. The chain is assembled from TRBV7-9 and TRBJ1-1; 8 junctional bases match TRBD1. The CDR3 reads as follows: CASSLVQGANTEAFF. In nucleotide form, the sequence is TGTGCCAGCAGCTTAGTTCAGGGGGCAAACACTGAAGCTTTCTTT. The variable domain in full, with residues beyond the CDR3 obtained from the reference TRBV7-9 and TRBJ1-1 genes, is DTGVSQNPRHKITKRGQNVTFRCDPISEHNRLYWYRQTLGQGPEFLTYFQNEAQLEKSRLLSDRFSAERPKGSFSTLEIQRTEQGDSAMYLCASSLVQGANTEAFFGQGTRLTVV.